This T cell receptor beta chain was documented in a study of shared clonotypes between healthy human individuals. Into CD45RA+ naive and CD45RA-negative memory subsets, the CD4+ cells were split. V lost 5 bases, J lost 0 bases, and 8 bases lay in between. The CDR3 contains 15 residues. The germline V gene has CDR1 SEHNR and CDR2 FQNEAQ (reference sequence). Several immunoSEQ 96-well plates shared each subset's DNA, each plate a replicate. Sequenced by immunoSEQ multiplex PCR; TCRdb stores in-frame clones only, minus some. The sample shows about 2.4 million clones, approximately 93% of them seen only once.

This clonotype was obtained from a man in his late teens or twenties in good health. Some clones in this sample may be carry-over from other donors' samples. Specimen: naive CD4+ T cells from PBMCs. Subset denoted: CD45RA+ positively selected. V is TRBV7-9 and J is TRBJ1-6; D uncertain. This chain's CDR3 is CASSLSSSYNSPLHF. CDR3 nucleotide sequence: TGTGCCAGCAGCCTCAGCAGCTCCTATAATTCACCCCTCCACTTT.